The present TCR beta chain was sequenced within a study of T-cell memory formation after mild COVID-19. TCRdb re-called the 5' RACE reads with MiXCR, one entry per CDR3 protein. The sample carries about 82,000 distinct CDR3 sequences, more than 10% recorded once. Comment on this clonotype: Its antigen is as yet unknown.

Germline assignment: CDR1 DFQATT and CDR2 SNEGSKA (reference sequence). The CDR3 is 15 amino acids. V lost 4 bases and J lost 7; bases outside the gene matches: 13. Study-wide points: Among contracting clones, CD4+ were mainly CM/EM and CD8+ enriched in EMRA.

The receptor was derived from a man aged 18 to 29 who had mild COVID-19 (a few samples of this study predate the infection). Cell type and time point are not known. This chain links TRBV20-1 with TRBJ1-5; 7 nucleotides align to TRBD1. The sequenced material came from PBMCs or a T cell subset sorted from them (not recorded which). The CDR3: CSATKGDREAQPQHF. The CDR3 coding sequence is TGCAGTGCTACCAAAGGAGACAGGGAGGCGCAGCCCCAGCATTTT.